Following are 8 T cell receptor beta chains from one sample sequenced in a study of T cells after posttransplantation cyclophosphamide. Assay: immunoSEQ multiplex PCR; the TCRdb copy retains only in-frame clones and omits some. The sample holds fewer than 40,000 clones, 80% to 95% seen once. The naive gate required viable CD3+CD4+ or CD3+CD8+ cells with CCR7+CD45RA+CD45RO-CD95-CD27+CD28+ phenotype. The sequencing sample was made of naive CD4+ T cells sorted from PBMCs. These receptors originate from a woman in her fifties or sixties in good health, CMV-negative, and a related stem cell transplant donor.

The chain combines TRBV7-2 with TRBJ1-2, with D possibly being TRBD1 (5 bases). The CDR3 is 14 amino acids. Germline V CDR1 and CDR2: SGHTA, FQGNSA. V lost 1 base and J 2 bases, leaving 8 bases between the germline ends. In DNA form, the CDR3 reads TGTGCCAGCAGCTTAGGTCCAGGGAACTATGGCTACACCTTC. Its translation: CASSLGPGNYGYTF. Based on the CDR3 plus reference TRBV7-2 and TRBJ1-2, the full variable domain is GAGVSQSPSNKVTEKGKDVELRCDPISGHTALYWYRQSLGQGLEFLIYFQGNSAPDKSGLPSDRFSAERTGGSVSTLTIQRTQQEDSAVYLCASSLGPGNYGYTFGSGTRLTVV.

V gene TRBV4-3 combines with J gene TRBJ2-7, with a possible D match to TRBD1 (5 bases). Trimming took off 1 base at V and 0 bases at J, with 10 bases between the two ends. The CDR3 length is 15 residues. Germline V gene sequence: CDR1 LGHNA, CDR2 YSLEER. The CDR3 reads CASSQVRAGSYEQYF. As DNA, the CDR3 is TGCGCCAGCAGCCAAGTCAGGGCAGGCTCCTACGAGCAGTACTTC.

In its sample, this clone was seen once. The gene calls are TRBV7-9 and TRBJ1-2, with D uncertain. The germline V gene encodes CDR1 SEHNR and CDR2 FQNEAQ (reference sequence). The CDR3 totals 13 residues. V shed 5 bases and J shed 6 bases, with 13 bases lying between them. The CDR3 region is CASSQLAGNGYTF. Here the CDR3 DNA reads TGTGCCAGCAGCCAGCTGGCAGGTAATGGCTACACCTTC.

The V and J genes are TRBV5-1 and TRBJ2-7, with a weak D call TRBD1 (5 bases). This CDR3 contains 13 residues. Germline CDR1 and CDR2: SGHRS and YFSETQ. V lost 4 bases to trimming and J lost 2 bases, with 10 bases between them. Here the CDR3 reads CASSIQAPYEQYF. The CDR3 nucleotides read TGCGCCAGCAGCATACAGGCGCCCTACGAGCAGTACTTC.

The rearrangement links TRBV7-3 to TRBJ2-1, with TRBD2 matching 12 bases. The CDR3 consists of 16 residues. The V gene end was trimmed by 1 base and the J gene end by 7 bases; junction bases not matched to a gene: 5. Germline V CDR1 and CDR2: SGHTA, FQGTGA. The DNA of the CDR3 is TGTGCCAGCAGCTTAATCTCAACTAGCGGGAGGAATGAGCAGTTCTTC. Its protein is CASSLISTSGRNEQFF.

This chain connects TRBV2 to TRBJ2-2, with D possibly matching TRBD1 (6 bases). Germline V gene sequence: CDR1 SNHLY, CDR2 FYNNEI. Trimming shortened V by 8 bases and J by 6 bases, and 13 bases separated the two germline ends. CDR3 size: 13 residues. The CDR3 region is CASAPGDSGELFF. The CDR3 DNA sequence: TGTGCCAGCGCCCCAGGGGATTCCGGGGAGCTGTTTTTT.

The chain recombines TRBV5-6 with TRBJ2-7; 13 nucleotides align to TRBD2. Trimming took 5 bases from V and 2 from J; bases not matched to a gene: 13. This CDR3 contains 18 residues. Per germline, CDR1 SGHDT and CDR2 YYEEEE. The CDR3 loop reads CASSRAGTSGKGAYEQYF. CDR3 DNA sequence: TGTGCCAGCAGTCGTGCCGGGACTAGCGGGAAAGGGGCCTACGAGCAGTACTTC.

This chain connects TRBV5-5 to TRBJ2-3, with D possibly being TRBD2 (6 bases). The CDR3 length is 15 residues. V lost 2 bases, J lost 2 bases, and 12 bases lay in between. Germline V gene lookup returns CDR1 SGHKS and CDR2 YYEKEE (reference sequence). The DNA for the CDR3 is TGTGCCAGCAGCTTCTCGGGACTCCTCACAGATACGCAGTATTTT. Amino acids: CASSFSGLLTDTQYF.